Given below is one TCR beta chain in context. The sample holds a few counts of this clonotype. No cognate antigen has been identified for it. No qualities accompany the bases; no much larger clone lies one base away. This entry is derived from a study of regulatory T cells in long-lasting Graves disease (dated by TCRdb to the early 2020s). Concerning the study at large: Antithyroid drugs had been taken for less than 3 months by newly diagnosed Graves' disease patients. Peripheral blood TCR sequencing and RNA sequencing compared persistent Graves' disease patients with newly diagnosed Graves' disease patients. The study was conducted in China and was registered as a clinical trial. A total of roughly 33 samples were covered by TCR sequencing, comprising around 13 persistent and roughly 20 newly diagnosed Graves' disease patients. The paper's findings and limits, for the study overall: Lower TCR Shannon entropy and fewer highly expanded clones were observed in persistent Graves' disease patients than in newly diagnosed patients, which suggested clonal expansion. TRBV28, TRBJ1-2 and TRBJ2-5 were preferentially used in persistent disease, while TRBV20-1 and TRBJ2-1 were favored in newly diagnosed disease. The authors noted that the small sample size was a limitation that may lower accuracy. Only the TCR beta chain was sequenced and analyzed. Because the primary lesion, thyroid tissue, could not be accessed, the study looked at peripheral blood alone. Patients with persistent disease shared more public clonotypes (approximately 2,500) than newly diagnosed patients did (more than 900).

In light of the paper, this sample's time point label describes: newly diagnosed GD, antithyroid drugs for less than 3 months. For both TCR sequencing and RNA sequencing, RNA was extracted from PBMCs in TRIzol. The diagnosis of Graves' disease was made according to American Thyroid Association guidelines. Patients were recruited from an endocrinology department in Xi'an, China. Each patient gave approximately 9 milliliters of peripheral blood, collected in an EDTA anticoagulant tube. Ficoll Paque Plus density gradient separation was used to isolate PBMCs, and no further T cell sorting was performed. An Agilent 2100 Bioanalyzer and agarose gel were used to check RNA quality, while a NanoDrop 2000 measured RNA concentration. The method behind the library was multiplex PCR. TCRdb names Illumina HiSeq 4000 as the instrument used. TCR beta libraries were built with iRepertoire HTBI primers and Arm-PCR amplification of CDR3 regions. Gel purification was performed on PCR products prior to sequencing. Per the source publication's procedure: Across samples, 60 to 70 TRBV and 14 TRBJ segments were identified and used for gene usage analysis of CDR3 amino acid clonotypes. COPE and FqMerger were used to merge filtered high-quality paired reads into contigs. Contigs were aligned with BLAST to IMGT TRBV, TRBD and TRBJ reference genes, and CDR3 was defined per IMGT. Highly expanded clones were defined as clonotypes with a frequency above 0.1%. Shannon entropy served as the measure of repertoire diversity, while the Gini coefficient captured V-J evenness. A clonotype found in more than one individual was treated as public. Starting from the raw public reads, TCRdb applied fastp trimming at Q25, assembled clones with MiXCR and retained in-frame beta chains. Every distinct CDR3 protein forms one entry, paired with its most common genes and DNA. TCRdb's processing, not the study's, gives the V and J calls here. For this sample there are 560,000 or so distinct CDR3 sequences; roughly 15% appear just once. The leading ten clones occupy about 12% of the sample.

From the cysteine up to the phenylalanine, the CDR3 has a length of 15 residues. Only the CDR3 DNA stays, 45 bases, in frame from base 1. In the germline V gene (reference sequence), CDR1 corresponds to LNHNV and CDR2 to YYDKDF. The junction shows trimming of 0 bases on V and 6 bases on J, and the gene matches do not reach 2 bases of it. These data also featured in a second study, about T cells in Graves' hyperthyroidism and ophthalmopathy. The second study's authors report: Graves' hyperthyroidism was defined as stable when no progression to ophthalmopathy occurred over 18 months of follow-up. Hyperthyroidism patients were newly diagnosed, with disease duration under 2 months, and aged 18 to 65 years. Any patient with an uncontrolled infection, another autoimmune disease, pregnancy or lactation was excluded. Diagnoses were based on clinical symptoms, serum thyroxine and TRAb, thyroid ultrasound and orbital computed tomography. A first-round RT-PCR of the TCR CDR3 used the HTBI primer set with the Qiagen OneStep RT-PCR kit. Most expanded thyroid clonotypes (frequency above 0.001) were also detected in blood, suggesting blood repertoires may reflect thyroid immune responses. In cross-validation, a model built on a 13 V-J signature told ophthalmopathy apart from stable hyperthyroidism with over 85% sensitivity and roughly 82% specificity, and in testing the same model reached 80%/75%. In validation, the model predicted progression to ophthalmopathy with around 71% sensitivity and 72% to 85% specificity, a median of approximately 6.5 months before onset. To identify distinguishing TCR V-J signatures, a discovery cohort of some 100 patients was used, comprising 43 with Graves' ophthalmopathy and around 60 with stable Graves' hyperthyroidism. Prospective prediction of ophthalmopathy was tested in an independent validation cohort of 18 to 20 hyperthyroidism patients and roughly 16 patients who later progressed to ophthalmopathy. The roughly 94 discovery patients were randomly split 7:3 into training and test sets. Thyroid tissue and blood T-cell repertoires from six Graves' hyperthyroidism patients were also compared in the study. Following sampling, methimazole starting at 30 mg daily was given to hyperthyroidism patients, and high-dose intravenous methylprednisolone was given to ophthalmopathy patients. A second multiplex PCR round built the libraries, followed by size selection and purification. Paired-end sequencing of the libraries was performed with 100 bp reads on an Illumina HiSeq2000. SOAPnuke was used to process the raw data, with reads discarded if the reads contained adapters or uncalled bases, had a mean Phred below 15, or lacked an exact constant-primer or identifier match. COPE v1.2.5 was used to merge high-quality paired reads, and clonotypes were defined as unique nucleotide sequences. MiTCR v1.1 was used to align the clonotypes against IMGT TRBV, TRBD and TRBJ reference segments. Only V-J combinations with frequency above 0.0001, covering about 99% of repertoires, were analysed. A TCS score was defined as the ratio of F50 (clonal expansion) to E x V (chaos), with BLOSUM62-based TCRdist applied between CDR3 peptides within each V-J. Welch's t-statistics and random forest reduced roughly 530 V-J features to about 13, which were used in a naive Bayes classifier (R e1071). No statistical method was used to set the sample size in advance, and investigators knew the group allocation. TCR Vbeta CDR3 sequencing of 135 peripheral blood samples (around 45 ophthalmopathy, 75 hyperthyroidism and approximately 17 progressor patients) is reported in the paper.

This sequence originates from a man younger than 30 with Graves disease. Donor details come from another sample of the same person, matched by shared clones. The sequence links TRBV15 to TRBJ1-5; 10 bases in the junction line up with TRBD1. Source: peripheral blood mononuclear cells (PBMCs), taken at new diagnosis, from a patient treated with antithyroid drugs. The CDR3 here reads CATSRERTGGQPQHF. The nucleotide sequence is TGTGCCACCAGCAGAGAAAGGACAGGGGGTCAGCCCCAGCATTTT. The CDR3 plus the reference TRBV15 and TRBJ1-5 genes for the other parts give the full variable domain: DAMVIQNPRYQVTQFGKPVTLSCSQTLNHNVMYWYQQKSSQAPKLLFHYYDKDFNNEADTPDNFQSRRPNTSFCFLDIRSPGLGDTAMYLCATSRERTGGQPQHFGDGTRLSIL.